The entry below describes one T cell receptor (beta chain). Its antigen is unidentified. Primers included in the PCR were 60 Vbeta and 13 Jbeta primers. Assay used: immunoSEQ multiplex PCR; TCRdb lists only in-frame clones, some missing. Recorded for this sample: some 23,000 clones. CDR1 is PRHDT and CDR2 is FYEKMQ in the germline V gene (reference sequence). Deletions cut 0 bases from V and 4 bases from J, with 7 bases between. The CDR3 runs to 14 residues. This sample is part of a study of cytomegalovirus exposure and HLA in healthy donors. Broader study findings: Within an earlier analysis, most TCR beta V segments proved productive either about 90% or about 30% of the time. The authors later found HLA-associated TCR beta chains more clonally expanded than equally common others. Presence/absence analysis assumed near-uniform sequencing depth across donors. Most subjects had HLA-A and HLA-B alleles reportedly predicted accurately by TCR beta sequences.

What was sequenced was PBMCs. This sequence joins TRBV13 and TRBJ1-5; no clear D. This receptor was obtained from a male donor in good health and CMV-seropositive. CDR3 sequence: CASSLGLRNQPQHF. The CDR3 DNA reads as TGTGCCAGCAGCTTAGGCCTCAGGAATCAGCCCCAGCATTTT.